Shown below are 22 T cell receptor beta chains from a single sample sequenced in a study of cytomegalovirus exposure and HLA in healthy donors (dated by TCRdb to the late 2010s). The library was obtained by the immunoSEQ multiplex PCR assay. For the multiplex PCR, a mixture combining 60 forward primers for TCR Vbeta segments and 13 reverse primers for TCR Jbeta segments was used. In TCRdb, the immuneACCESS table is reduced to in-frame sequences with V and J assigned. These tables do not hold every clone; where another copy was compared, an unresolved V gene accounts for under half, and the others remain unexplained. Counted in this sample were about 140,000 clones; 75% to 85% of them appeared once. The ten largest clones capture 2% to 3% of the sample. Sequencing used PBMCs. Receptors originate from a woman aged 18-35 years in good health and CMV-seropositive.

V and J are TRBV30 and TRBJ2-5; 9 bases align to TRBD2. V shed 0 bases and J 2 bases; nucleotides not matched to a gene: 16. CDR3 length: 19 residues. Germline CDR1 and CDR2: GTSNPN and SVGIG (reference sequence). CDR3 in amino acids: CAWSVEWASGEDVQETQYF. DNA for the CDR3: TGTGCCTGGAGTGTGGAGTGGGCTAGCGGGGAGGACGTGCAAGAGACCCAGTACTTC. Drawing the rest from reference TRBV30 and TRBJ2-5, the complete variable domain is SQTIHQWPATLVQPVGSPLSLECTVEGTSNPNLYWYRQAAGRGLQLLFYSVGIGQISSEVPQNLSASRPQDRQFILSSKKLLLSDSGFYLCAWSVEWASGEDVQETQYFGPGTRLLVL.

As concerns this clone: No conserved phenylalanine or tryptophan is present at the end of the CDR3, so a read error is the likely explanation. The limits of the CDR3 on the DNA are not certain, so only TCRdb's listed CDR3 is given. The chain carries TRBV6-5 and TRBJ1-6. Germline V CDR1 and CDR2: MNHEY, SVGAGI. A total of 13 residues make up the CDR3, ends included. The CDR3 sequence is CASSEGEVAGSQV.

The rearrangement joins TRBV18 to TRBJ1-3; 7 bases fit TRBD1. The CDR3 totals 13 residues. V shed 6 bases and J 3 bases; nucleotides not matched to a gene: 2. Per germline, CDR1 KGHSH and CDR2 LQKENI. CDR3 in amino acids: CASSWDSGNTIYF. As DNA, the CDR3 is TGTGCCAGCTCCTGGGACAGTGGAAACACCATATATTTT.

The chain is built from TRBV6-1 and TRBJ2-5; no clear D gene. V gave up 7 bases and J gave up 4 bases, with 4 bases separating them. Germline V gene lookup returns CDR1 MNHNS and CDR2 SASEGT. This CDR3 comprises 10 residues. CDR3 sequence reads: CASIRETQYF. The CDR3, as DNA: TGTGCCAGCATTAGAGAGACCCAGTACTTC.

This clone was picked up a small number of times. V is TRBV5-5 and J is TRBJ2-1, with 8 nucleotides matching TRBD1. V lost 4 bases to trimming and J lost 8 bases; unmatched junction nucleotides: 2. From germline, CDR1 is SGHKS and CDR2 YYEKEE (reference sequence). The CDR3 runs 12 residues. This chain's CDR3 is CASSPDRDEQFF. The CDR3 nucleotides read TGTGCCAGCAGCCCGGACAGGGATGAGCAGTTCTTC.

V and J are TRBV4-1 and TRBJ1-1, with unresolved D. Germline V gene sequence: CDR1 MGHRA, CDR2 YSYEKL. The V and J ends lost 0 bases and 0 bases respectively, with 8 bases between them. This CDR3 spans 15 amino acids. The CDR3 reads CASSQDRYMNTEAFF. The CDR3 bases are TGCGCCAGCAGCCAAGACAGGTACATGAACACTGAAGCTTTCTTT.

The chain uses TRBV13 and TRBJ2-1; 9 bases fit TRBD2. CDR3 length: 17 residues. With 0 bases clipped from V and 5 bases from J, the junction kept 8 bases outside the gene matches. CDR1 PRHDT and CDR2 FYEKMQ come from the germline V gene (reference sequence). CDR3 DNA: TGTGCCAGCAGCTTAGGCGGCGGGGGGGGAACCAACAATGAGCAGTTCTTC. Protein sequence: CASSLGGGGGTNNEQFF.

V and J are TRBV6-1 and TRBJ1-2; 7 positions match TRBD1. CDR3 length equals 14 residues. In germline, CDR1 is MNHNS, CDR2 SASEGT. V lost 6 bases to trimming and J lost 4 bases; unmatched junction nucleotides: 8. The CDR3 nucleotides are TGTGCCAGCAGGCCCACCGGGACAGTCTATGGCTACACCTTC. It codes for CASRPTGTVYGYTF.

This clone came up a few times. The chain links TRBV6-1 to TRBJ2-1; no firm D call. The CDR3 is 11 amino acids. V dropped 6 bases and J dropped 8 bases, with 8 bases sitting between them. Germline loops: CDR1 MNHNS, CDR2 SASEGT. The CDR3 bases are TGTGCCAGCAGCTACGTCGATGAGCAGTTCTTC. This sequence encodes CASSYVDEQFF.

V gene TRBV5-1 combines with J gene TRBJ1-2; possibly TRBD1 for D (6 bases). V was shortened by 4 bases and J by 8 bases, with 21 bases between the two germline ends. The germline V gene has CDR1 SGHRS and CDR2 YFSETQ. This CDR3 is 15 amino acids long. CDR3 residues: CASSTLRGGASGYTF. The CDR3 DNA reads as TGCGCCAGCAGCACCCTTAGGGGGGGTGCCAGCGGCTACACCTTC.

CDR3 protein: CASSYGQGSYGYTF. CDR3 coding DNA: TGTGCCAGCAGTTACGGACAGGGCTCCTATGGCTACACCTTC. The chain couples TRBV6-5 to TRBJ1-2; 8 bases are a match to TRBD1. Per germline, CDR1 MNHEY and CDR2 SVGAGI. This CDR3 region has 14 residues. The V gene end was trimmed by 2 bases and the J gene end by 4 bases; junction bases not matched to a gene: 3.

V usage is TRBV5-1 and J usage is TRBJ1-2; 7 positions agree with TRBD1. There are 16 residues in the CDR3. The ends lost 3 bases at V and 4 bases at J; junction bases unmatched: 12. In germline, CDR1 is SGHRS, CDR2 YFSETQ. CDR3 sequence: CASSSGRTGQAYGYTF. The CDR3 DNA reads as TGCGCCAGCAGCTCTGGTCGGACAGGCCAAGCCTATGGCTACACCTTC.

This CDR3 reads CASSPTGFEQYF. The CDR3 region has the DNA TGTGCCAGCAGTCCGACAGGGTTCGAGCAGTACTTC. The J gene is TRBJ2-7, the V gene TRBV6-1; 7 bases agree with TRBD1. This CDR3 is built from 12 residues. The junction had 4 bases not matched to a gene; V was cut back by 5 bases and J by 6 bases. Germline V CDR1 and CDR2: MNHNS, SASEGT.

This clone was counted once. The chain uses TRBV27 and TRBJ1-1, with 7 nucleotides matching TRBD1. This CDR3 is built from 14 residues. Germline CDR1 reads MNHEY; CDR2 reads SMNVEV (reference sequence). With V trimmed by 5 bases and J by 5 bases, 8 bases remained unmatched. CDR3 nucleotides: TGTGCCAGCAGTGGATTGGGACAGTTGACTGAAGCTTTCTTT. The encoded protein is CASSGLGQLTEAFF.

This clone has just one count. The chain joins TRBV30 to TRBJ1-3, with 7 bases aligning to TRBD1. CDR1 and CDR2 from the germline V gene are GTSNPN and SVGIG (reference sequence). This CDR3 has 15 residues. J gave up 0 bases and V 2 bases, and 4 bases lay outside the gene matches. DNA for the CDR3: TGTGCCTGGAGTTCGGACAGGAACTCTGGAAACACCATATATTTT. Translation gives CAWSSDRNSGNTIYF.

This chain links TRBV9 with TRBJ2-7; 7 positions match TRBD1. Losses at the gene ends were 3 bases for V and 2 bases for J; bases not matched to a gene: 2. The CDR3 length is 13 residues. The germline gives CDR1 SGDLS, CDR2 YYNGEE. The CDR3 is CASSAQGAYEQYF. Here the CDR3 DNA reads TGTGCCAGCAGCGCTCAGGGGGCCTACGAGCAGTACTTC.

The chain carries TRBV5-1 and TRBJ2-2; weak D call: TRBD2 (6 bases). The V end lost 0 bases, the J end lost 6 bases, and 12 bases lay between the germline ends. The length of the CDR3 is 15 residues. Germline V CDR1 and CDR2: SGHRS, YFSETQ. As DNA, the CDR3 is TGCGCCAGCAGCTTGGAGGCGCGCGGGGCCGGGGAGCTGTTTTTT. This sequence encodes CASSLEARGAGELFF.

The genes are TRBV7-8 and TRBJ1-2; the D is unclear. The germline V gene encodes CDR1 SGHVS and CDR2 FQNEAQ. The CDR3 runs 13 residues. V lost 1 base and J 14 bases, leaving 17 bases between the germline ends. As DNA, the CDR3 is TGTGCCAGCAGCTTAGACGCGGGTACGGCGGGAACCTTC. Encoded protein: CASSLDAGTAGTF.

The chain recombines TRBV7-9 with TRBJ1-1; D remains ambiguous. This CDR3 has 14 residues. Trimming took off 5 bases at V and 1 base at J, with 11 bases between the two ends. CDR1 is SEHNR and CDR2 is FQNEAQ in the germline V gene (reference sequence). The CDR3 here is CASSPQIPNTEAFF. The CDR3, as DNA: TGTGCCAGCAGCCCACAGATACCGAACACTGAAGCTTTCTTT.

This chain connects TRBV5-4 to TRBJ1-1; TRBD1 matches 8 bases. J lost 1 base, V lost 4 bases, and 12 bases had no gene match. The CDR3 covers 17 residues. Germline CDR1 and CDR2: SGHNT and YYREEE (reference sequence). CDR3 DNA: TGTGCCAGCAGCCCGCCCGGGACAGGACGGTGGAACACTGAAGCTTTCTTT. This codes for CASSPPGTGRWNTEAFF. Full variable domain (remainder filled in from reference TRBV5-4 and TRBJ1-1): ETGVTQSPTHLIKTRGQQVTLRCSSQSGHNTVSWYQQALGQGPQFIFQYYREEENGRGNFPPRFSGLQFPNYSSELNVNALELDDSALYLCASSPPGTGRWNTEAFFGQGTRLTVV.

V usage is TRBV6-5 and J usage is TRBJ1-1, with 7 bases fitting TRBD1. After removal of 0 bases from V and 5 bases from J, the junction contained 6 bases not matched to a gene. Germline CDR1 MNHEY, CDR2 SVGAGI. The CDR3 has 15 amino acids. The DNA of the CDR3 is TGTGCCAGCAGTTACTCGAGGGGGCAAACGACTGAAGCTTTCTTT. It encodes CASSYSRGQTTEAFF.

The rearrangement joins TRBV5-6 to TRBJ2-1; TRBD2 is a possible D gene (5 bases). The CDR3 runs to 17 residues. Germline V CDR1 and CDR2: SGHDT, YYEEEE. With 0 bases removed from V and 3 bases from J, the gap between germline ends came to 16 bases. The CDR3 is CASSLAPGSAHYNEQFF. DNA of the CDR3: TGTGCCAGCAGCTTGGCCCCGGGGAGTGCTCACTACAATGAGCAGTTCTTC.